The clone carrying this T cell receptor beta chain was counted a few times. Its antigen is unknown. Deletions cut 0 bases from V and 6 bases from J, with 11 bases between. The CDR3 consists of 14 residues. CDR1 and CDR2 from the germline V gene are MNHNY and SVGAGI (reference sequence). A second about 6 to 11 cycle PCR used barcoded and J-beta primers. Each cDNA molecule received a tag from a template-switch adaptor that had 12 random nucleotides. Each CDR3 protein is one row after TCRdb ran MiXCR on the 5' RACE reads. This table holds about 2 million distinct CDR3 sequences, around half found once. Per individual sample, total RNA of at least 6 micrograms was extracted. This sample was included in a study of blood T cells in healthy people across ages. Overall study findings and caveats: Estimated diversity that came from one million T cells was considered an underestimate.

The receptor comes from a woman aged 40 to 50 in good health. The V call is TRBV6-6, the J call TRBJ2-5, with D possibly TRBD2 on 6 matching bases. Material: blood. The CDR3: CASSYSLGGKTQYF. The CDR3 nucleotides are TGTGCCAGCAGTTACTCACTGGGGGGAAAGACCCAGTACTTC.